The TCR beta chain under discussion was sequenced for a study of blood T cell repertoires in COVID-19. Across the study: Spain, Italy and the United States supplied samples that represented acute and convalescent COVID-19. Sample material is recorded as cDNA or gDNA derived from T cells, B-cell-depleted T cells, or PBMCs.

Authors' methods: Amplification of reference gene primers provided the estimated nucleated cell counts. This table comes from immunoSEQ multiplex PCR, and its TCRdb copy is limited to in-frame clones, with some not included. V, J and clone size are those of that table, while D and trimming were read from the DNA. The table shows some 330,000 clones, with 85% to 90% occurring only once. Researchers sorted participants into cohorts using their self-reported clinical history. This CDR3 region has 15 residues. Germline V gene sequence: CDR1 SGHRS, CDR2 YFSETQ. Trimming pared 4 bases from V and 3 bases from J, leaving 17 bases between.

The J gene is TRBJ2-7, the V gene TRBV5-1, with a weak D call TRBD2 (7 bases). This TCR came from a man younger than 40 who had recovered from COVID-19. Sequencing was carried out using PBMCs or T cells enriched from blood (not recorded which). The CDR3 sequence is CASSAIGGQGYEQYF. The CDR3 DNA reads as TGCGCCAGCAGCGCAATCGGGGGGCAGGGCTACGAGCAGTACTTC.